One and the same sample provided the 32 T cell receptor beta chains below, sequenced in a study. Clones were read by immunoSEQ multiplex PCR, and TCRdb kept only the in-frame ones, dropping some. Here the sample spans some 70,000 clones, approximately 92% being singletons. Sequenced input: PBMCs. The source is a man aged 40-55 years with rheumatoid arthritis.

This chain joins TRBV7-6 and TRBJ1-3, with D tentatively TRBD1 (5 bases). The V gene lost 5 bases and the J gene lost 0 bases, with 11 bases spanning the gap. CDR1 and CDR2 (germline): SGHVS, FNYEAQ. There are 15 residues in the CDR3. The CDR3 DNA is TGTGCCAGCAGCAGAGGACAAGCCTCTGGAAACACCATATATTTT. This codes for CASSRGQASGNTIYF.

The chain combines TRBV25-1 with TRBJ1-1; TRBD1 aligns across 8 bases. Germline CDR1 reads MGHDK; CDR2 reads SYGVNS. The CDR3 is 14 residues long. V shed 3 bases and J 7 bases; nucleotides not matched to a gene: 7. The CDR3 bases are TGTGCCAGCAGTGACGGACAGGGATGGTATGAAGCTTTCTTT. Protein: CASSDGQGWYEAFF.

The chain links TRBV5-4 to TRBJ2-7, with D unclear. Germline V lookup: CDR1 SGHNT, CDR2 YYREEE (reference sequence). The CDR3 runs 13 residues. The V gene lost 5 bases and the J gene lost 0 bases, with 9 bases spanning the gap. Here the CDR3 reads CASRPSSSYEQYF. The CDR3 DNA follows: TGTGCCAGCAGACCCTCAAGCTCCTACGAGCAGTACTTC.

The chain has TRBV28 and TRBJ1-1; 10 bases line up with TRBD1. V shed 5 bases, J shed 0 bases, and the junction held 6 bases outside the gene matches. The V gene's germline CDR1 is MDHEN and CDR2 SYDVKM. CDR3 length: 16 residues. CDR3 sequence (DNA): TGTGCCAGCAGTCTCCGGGACAGGGGATTGAACACTGAAGCTTTCTTT. It specifies CASSLRDRGLNTEAFF.

The rearrangement joins TRBV27 to TRBJ2-7, with no clear D. The CDR3 extends over 14 amino acids. Deletions cut 5 bases from V and 1 base from J, with 12 bases between. The germline gives CDR1 MNHEY, CDR2 SMNVEV (reference sequence). The CDR3 DNA reads as TGTGCCAGCAGTCGTACCCCCCTTTCCTACGAGCAGTACTTC. Translation gives CASSRTPLSYEQYF.

This chain links TRBV27 with TRBJ1-5; D is unclear. Per the germline V gene, CDR1 is MNHEY and CDR2 is SMNVEV (reference sequence). The V end lost 5 bases, the J end lost 4 bases, and 9 bases lay between the germline ends. The CDR3 consists of 13 residues. The CDR3 is CASSASGNQPQHF. DNA of the CDR3: TGTGCCAGCAGTGCCTCAGGTAATCAGCCCCAGCATTTT.

The gene calls are TRBV7-2 and TRBJ2-1; 7 nucleotides match TRBD2. Germline trimming cut 5 bases from V and 0 bases from J; bases unmatched to any gene: 7. Germline V CDR1 and CDR2: SGHTA, FQGNSA. The CDR3 is made up of 16 amino acids. The CDR3 region is CASSAIAGSSYNEQFF. The CDR3, as DNA: TGTGCCAGCAGCGCGATAGCGGGTAGCTCCTACAATGAGCAGTTCTTC.

A single count supports this clone. CDR3 region: CASSPWGTGIGETQYF. CDR3 DNA: TGTGCCAGCAGCCCCTGGGGGACAGGGATAGGAGAGACCCAGTACTTC. V is TRBV7-6 and J is TRBJ2-5, with 9 bases fitting TRBD1. This CDR3 has 16 residues. Germline CDR1 is SGHVS and CDR2 is FNYEAQ. V dropped 5 bases and J dropped 4; count of bases not matched to a gene: 11. Variable domain in full (rest from reference TRBV7-6 and TRBJ2-5): GAGVSQSPRYKVTKRGQDVALRCDPISGHVSLYWYRQALGQGPEFLTYFNYEAQQDKSGLPNDRFSAERPEGSISTLTIQRTEQRDSAMYRCASSPWGTGIGETQYFGPGTRLLVL.

This clone was counted once. This rearrangement joins TRBV6-6 to TRBJ1-2; D is perhaps TRBD1 (6 bases). The germline gives CDR1 MNHNY, CDR2 SVGAGI (reference sequence). Trimming took 0 bases from V and 4 from J, leaving 12 bases between them. This CDR3 spans 15 amino acids. Here the CDR3 DNA reads TGTGCCAGCAGTTACTCGCCCAGGGGTGGCTATGGCTACACCTTC. Amino acids: CASSYSPRGGYGYTF.

The chain is built from TRBV14 and TRBJ1-3; no definite D call. CDR1 and CDR2 (germline): SGHDN, FVKESK. The V and J ends lost 0 bases and 1 base respectively, with 10 bases between them. The CDR3 length is 16 residues. CDR3 DNA: TGTGCCAGCAGCCAAGAACGTGGGTTTTCTGGAAACACCATATATTTT. This translates into CASSQERGFSGNTIYF. The full variable domain, completed using reference TRBV14 and TRBJ1-3, is EAGVTQFPSHSVIEKGQTVTLRCDPISGHDNLYWYRRVMGKEIKFLLHFVKESKQDESGMPNNRFLAERTGGTYSTLKVQPAELEDSGVYFCASSQERGFSGNTIYFGEGSWLTVV.

V gene TRBV5-1 combines with J gene TRBJ1-2; 7 bases align to TRBD1. In germline, CDR1 is SGHRS, CDR2 YFSETQ. With V trimmed by 3 bases and J by 3 bases, 26 bases remained unmatched. This CDR3 has 21 amino acids. CDR3 loop: CASSSRKKPWDSLLEDYGYTF. The CDR3 DNA reads TGCGCCAGCAGCTCGCGAAAGAAACCGTGGGACAGCCTCTTGGAAGACTATGGCTACACCTTC.

V usage is TRBV11-2 and J usage is TRBJ2-7; possibly TRBD2 for D (5 bases). Trimming cost V 5 bases and J 3 bases, with 11 bases left between them. CDR3 size: 13 residues. In germline, CDR1 is SGHAT, CDR2 FQNNGV. In DNA, the CDR3 is TGTGCCAGCAGCCCCATACTAGACTACGAGCAGTACTTC. Protein sequence: CASSPILDYEQYF.

The chain is built from TRBV11-2 and TRBJ1-1, with D unresolved. The CDR3 runs to 14 residues. The V and J ends lost 1 base and 2 bases respectively, with 8 bases between them. CDR1 SGHAT and CDR2 FQNNGV come from the germline V gene. The CDR3 nucleotides are TGTGCCAGCAGCTTAGGTTTACAAAACACTGAAGCTTTCTTT. The encoded protein is CASSLGLQNTEAFF.

V usage is TRBV12-3 or TRBV12-4 and J usage is TRBJ1-1, with a weak D call TRBD1 (5 bases). The CDR3 extends over 13 amino acids. V gave up 6 bases and J gave up 5 bases, with 13 bases separating them. As DNA, the CDR3 is TGTGCCAGCAGCTTCGACCGGGGGACTGAAGCTTTCTTT. Its translation is CASSFDRGTEAFF.

V usage is TRBV27 and J usage is TRBJ2-3; TRBD2 agrees at 10 bases. Germline CDR1 MNHEY, CDR2 SMNVEV (reference sequence). CDR3 size: 15 residues. V dropped 3 bases and J dropped 1; count of bases not matched to a gene: 1. The CDR3 coding sequence is TGTGCCAGCAGTTTTACTAGCGGGGGCACAGATACGCAGTATTTT. This translates into CASSFTSGGTDTQYF.

This chain connects TRBV9 to TRBJ1-1; D may be TRBD1 (5 bases). Trimming removed 4 bases at V and 1 base at J, with 8 bases between. CDR3 length: 13 amino acids. CDR1 and CDR2 (germline): SGDLS, YYNGEE. The CDR3 coding sequence is TGTGCCAGCAGCCATGGGGGGAACACTGAAGCTTTCTTT. Protein sequence: CASSHGGNTEAFF.

V gene TRBV29-1 combines with J gene TRBJ1-2, with 12 bases fitting TRBD1. This CDR3 is built from 13 residues. Germline V gene lookup returns CDR1 SQVTM and CDR2 ANQGSEA. V gave up 4 bases and J gave up 8 bases; unmatched junction bases: 5. The CDR3 sequence: CSVAGQGARGYTF. In nucleotides, the CDR3 is TGCAGCGTTGCGGGACAGGGGGCGCGAGGCTACACCTTC.

V and J are TRBV6-5 and TRBJ1-1; D is ambiguous. The V gene lost 6 bases and the J gene lost 2 bases, with 16 bases spanning the gap. Germline assignment: CDR1 MNHEY and CDR2 SVGAGI. The CDR3 consists of 15 residues. CDR3 region: CASRLGPGSNTEAFF. The CDR3, as DNA: TGTGCCAGCAGACTCGGGCCAGGCAGTAACACTGAAGCTTTCTTT.

V gene TRBV19 combines with J gene TRBJ2-3, with a tentative D call TRBD2 (5 bases). Germline V CDR1 and CDR2: LNHDA, SQIVND (reference sequence). This CDR3 spans 14 amino acids. The V end lost 7 bases, the J end lost 3 bases, and 14 bases lay between the germline ends. The CDR3 spells CASTNLPGTDTQYF. The DNA of the CDR3 is TGTGCCAGTACTAACTTACCGGGGACAGATACGCAGTATTTT.

The gene calls are TRBV18 and TRBJ2-7, with a weak D call TRBD1 (6 bases). There are 15 residues in the CDR3. Germline loops: CDR1 KGHSH, CDR2 LQKENI. Trimming left V 3 bases short and J 1 base short, with 13 bases between. The CDR3 sequence is CASSPDRSPSYEQYF. DNA for the CDR3: TGTGCCAGCTCACCCGACAGGTCCCCTTCCTACGAGCAGTACTTC.

The chain carries TRBV11-2 and TRBJ2-4, with no clear D. CDR1 is SGHAT, CDR2 FQNNGV, per germline. The V gene lost 6 bases and the J gene lost 4 bases, with 13 bases spanning the gap. The CDR3 contains 14 residues. The CDR3 DNA reads TGTGCCAGCAGGGAGCCCGGGCCGAAAAACATTCAGTACTTC. It encodes CASREPGPKNIQYF. The variable domain in full, with the rest retrieved from reference TRBV11-2 and TRBJ2-4, is EAGVAQSPRYKIIEKRQSVAFWCNPISGHATLYWYQQILGQGPKLLIQFQNNGVVDDSQLPKDRFSAERLKGVDSTLKIQPAKLEDSAVYLCASREPGPKNIQYFGAGTRLSVL.

The chain joins TRBV13 to TRBJ2-7; tentatively, D is TRBD1 (6 bases). This CDR3 region has 18 residues. The V end was cut by 5 bases, the J end by 0 bases, with 23 bases between. The V gene's germline CDR1 is PRHDT and CDR2 FYEKMQ (reference sequence). The CDR3 loop is CASSSLSPRTEISYEQYF. CDR3 coding DNA: TGTGCCAGCAGCAGCTTATCCCCCCGGACAGAGATCTCCTACGAGCAGTACTTC.

The CDR3 DNA reads TGTGCCAGCAGCTTGGAGGGGACAGGGGGCGAGCAGTACTTC. Translated: CASSLEGTGGEQYF. This chain connects TRBV5-5 to TRBJ2-7; 11 nucleotides line up with TRBD1. V was pared by 0 bases and J by 6 bases, with 2 bases of the junction left unmatched. CDR1 is SGHKS, CDR2 YYEKEE, per germline (reference sequence). The CDR3 spans 14 residues. The full variable domain, in which reference TRBV5-5 and TRBJ2-7 provide the parts outside the CDR3, is DAGVTQSPTHLIKTRGQQVTLRCSPISGHKSVSWYQQVLGQGPQFIFQYYEKEERGRGNFPDRFSARQFPNYSSELNVNALLLGDSALYLCASSLEGTGGEQYFGPGTRLTVT.

This clone occurred once. The chain joins TRBV4-1 to TRBJ2-7; possible D gene TRBD1, 6 bases. The germline V gene has CDR1 MGHRA and CDR2 YSYEKL. V was cut by 4 bases and J by 6 bases, with 13 bases left in between. This CDR3 has 13 amino acids. The CDR3 reads CASSRETGREQYF. CDR3 in DNA: TGCGCCAGCAGCCGGGAGACAGGACGCGAGCAGTACTTC.

The chain couples TRBV18 to TRBJ2-2; D not resolved. Per the germline V gene, CDR1 is KGHSH and CDR2 is LQKENI. This CDR3 region has 14 residues. The V end lost 2 bases, the J end lost 2 bases, and 6 bases lay between the germline ends. The CDR3 loop is CASSPYLNTGELFF. CDR3 in DNA: TGTGCCAGCTCACCATACCTCAACACCGGGGAGCTGTTTTTT. The variable domain in full, completed from reference TRBV18 and TRBJ2-2, reads NAGVMQNPRHLVRRRGQEARLRCSPMKGHSHVYWYRQLPEEGLKFMVYLQKENIIDESGMPKERFSAEFPKEGPSILRIQQVVRGDSAAYFCASSPYLNTGELFFGEGSRLTVL.

In this sample, this clone turned up once. This chain uses TRBV19 with TRBJ2-3; TRBD2 aligns across 9 bases. With 4 bases clipped from V and 3 bases from J, the junction kept 11 bases outside the gene matches. The CDR3 runs 17 residues. CDR1 is LNHDA and CDR2 is SQIVND in the germline V gene (reference sequence). CDR3 protein: CASSSGAWAGGTDTQYF. DNA of the CDR3: TGTGCCAGTAGTAGTGGCGCATGGGCGGGGGGGACAGATACGCAGTATTTT.

In this sample, this clone turned up once. The gene calls are TRBV28 and TRBJ2-7; D perhaps matches TRBD2 (6 bases). Germline V gene lookup returns CDR1 MDHEN and CDR2 SYDVKM. Trimming removed 3 bases from V and 2 bases from J, with 17 bases in between. The CDR3 has 16 residues. The chain's CDR3 is CASSFGQAGITYEQYF. The CDR3 DNA is TGTGCCAGCAGTTTTGGTCAAGCGGGTATCACCTACGAGCAGTACTTC. Full variable domain (remainder filled in from reference TRBV28 and TRBJ2-7): DVKVTQSSRYLVKRTGEKVFLECVQDMDHENMFWYRQDPGLGLRLIYFSYDVKMKEKGDIPEGYSVSREKKERFSLILESASTNQTSMYLCASSFGQAGITYEQYFGPGTRLTVT.

The DNA for the CDR3 is TGTGCCAGCAGCCAAGGAGACAGCAACTATGGCTACACCTTC. Translated, it gives CASSQGDSNYGYTF. The chain has TRBV3-1 (or the pseudogene TRBV3-2) and TRBJ1-2; possibly TRBD1 for D (5 bases). V was cut by 1 base and J by 2 bases, with 8 bases left in between. Germline CDR1 reads LGHDT; CDR2 reads YNNKEL (reference sequence). The CDR3 covers 14 residues.

The J gene is TRBJ2-6, the V gene TRBV7-3; tentatively, D is TRBD1 (6 bases). Trimming pared 4 bases from V and 2 bases from J, leaving 12 bases between. Germline-derived CDR1 and CDR2 are SGHTA and FQGTGA. This CDR3 spans 16 amino acids. This chain's CDR3 is CASSSQGYPGANVLTF. Written as DNA, the CDR3 is TGTGCCAGCAGCTCCCAGGGGTATCCTGGGGCCAACGTCCTGACTTTC.

The chain joins TRBV30 to TRBJ1-2; D is undetermined. Germline assignment: CDR1 GTSNPN and CDR2 SVGIG (reference sequence). This CDR3 has 12 amino acids. V was shortened by 2 bases and J by 7 bases, with 11 bases between the two germline ends. Here the CDR3 reads CAWSSGFGGYTF. The CDR3 region has the DNA TGTGCCTGGAGTTCGGGTTTCGGTGGCTACACCTTC. The full variable domain, completed using reference TRBV30 and TRBJ1-2, is SQTIHQWPATLVQPVGSPLSLECTVEGTSNPNLYWYRQAAGRGLQLLFYSVGIGQISSEVPQNLSASRPQDRQFILSSKKLLLSDSGFYLCAWSSGFGGYTFGSGTRLTVV.

The sample holds one count of this clone. The rearrangement joins TRBV29-1 to TRBJ1-1; 7 bases align to TRBD1. The CDR3 covers 13 residues. With 6 bases clipped from V and 0 bases from J, the junction kept 4 bases outside the gene matches. Germline V lookup: CDR1 SQVTM, CDR2 ANQGSEA. CDR3 in amino acids: CSVGQLLNTEAFF. The CDR3 DNA follows: TGCAGCGTGGGACAGTTGCTGAACACTGAAGCTTTCTTT. Full variable domain (remainder filled in from reference TRBV29-1 and TRBJ1-1): SAVISQKPSRDICQRGTSLTIQCQVDSQVTMMFWYRQQPGQSLTLIATANQGSEATYESGFVIDKFPISRPNLTFSTLTVSNMSPEDSSIYLCSVGQLLNTEAFFGQGTRLTVV.

This clone appeared once. The V and J genes are TRBV4-2 and TRBJ1-4; TRBD1 aligns across 7 bases. This CDR3 is 16 amino acids long. CDR1 LGHNA and CDR2 YNFKEQ come from the germline V gene. V trimming: 0 bases; J trimming: 7 bases; junction bases outside the gene matches: 8. The CDR3 reads CASSQEWEGGGEKLFF. CDR3 sequence (DNA): TGTGCCAGCAGCCAAGAGTGGGAAGGGGGCGGTGAAAAACTGTTTTTT.